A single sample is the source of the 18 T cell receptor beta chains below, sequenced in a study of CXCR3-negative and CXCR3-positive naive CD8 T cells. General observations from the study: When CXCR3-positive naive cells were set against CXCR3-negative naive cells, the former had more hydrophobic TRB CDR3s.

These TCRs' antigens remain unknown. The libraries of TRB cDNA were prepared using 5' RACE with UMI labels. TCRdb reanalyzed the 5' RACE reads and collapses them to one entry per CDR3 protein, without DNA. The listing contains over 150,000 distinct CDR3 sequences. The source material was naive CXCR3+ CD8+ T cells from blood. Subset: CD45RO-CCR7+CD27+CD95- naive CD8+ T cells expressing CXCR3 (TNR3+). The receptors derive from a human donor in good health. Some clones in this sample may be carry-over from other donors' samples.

The CDR3 protein is CASSPFPIGPLKNKNIQYF. This chain links TRBV7-2 with TRBJ2-4. The length of the CDR3 is 19 residues. Germline V gives CDR1 SGHTA, CDR2 FQGNSA.

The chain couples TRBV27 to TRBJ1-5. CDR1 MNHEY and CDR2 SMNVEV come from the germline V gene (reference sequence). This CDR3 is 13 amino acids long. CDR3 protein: CASSLSVKRPQHF.

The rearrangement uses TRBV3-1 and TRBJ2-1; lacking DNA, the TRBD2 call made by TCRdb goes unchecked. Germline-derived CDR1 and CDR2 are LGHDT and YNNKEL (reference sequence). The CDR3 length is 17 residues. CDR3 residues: CASSQELAVSSYNEQFF.

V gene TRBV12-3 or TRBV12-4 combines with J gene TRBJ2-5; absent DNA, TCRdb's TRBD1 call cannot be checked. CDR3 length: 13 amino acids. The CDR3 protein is CASSSTATGPQYF.

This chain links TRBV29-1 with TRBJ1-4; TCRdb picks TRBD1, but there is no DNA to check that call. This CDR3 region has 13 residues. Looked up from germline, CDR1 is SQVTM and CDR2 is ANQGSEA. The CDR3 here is CSVEEAGGEKLFF.

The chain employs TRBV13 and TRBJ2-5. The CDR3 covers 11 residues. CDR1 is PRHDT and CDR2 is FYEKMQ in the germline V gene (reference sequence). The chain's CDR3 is CASSLQETQYF.

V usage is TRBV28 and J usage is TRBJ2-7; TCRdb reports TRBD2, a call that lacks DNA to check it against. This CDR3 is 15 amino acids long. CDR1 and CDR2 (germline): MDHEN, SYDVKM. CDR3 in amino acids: CASSRMTISSYEQYF.

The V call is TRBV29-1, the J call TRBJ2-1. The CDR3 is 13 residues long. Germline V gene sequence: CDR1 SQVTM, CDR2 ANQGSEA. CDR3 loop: CSVTPYLYNEQFF.

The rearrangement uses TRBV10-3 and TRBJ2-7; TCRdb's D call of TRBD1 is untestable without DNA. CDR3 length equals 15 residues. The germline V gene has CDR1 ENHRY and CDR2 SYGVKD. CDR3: CAISLGEGQGHEQYF.

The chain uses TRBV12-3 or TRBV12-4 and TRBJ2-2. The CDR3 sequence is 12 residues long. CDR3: CASSLGYWELFF.

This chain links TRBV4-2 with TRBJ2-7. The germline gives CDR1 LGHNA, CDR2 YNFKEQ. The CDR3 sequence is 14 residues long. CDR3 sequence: CASSQGLGADEQYF.

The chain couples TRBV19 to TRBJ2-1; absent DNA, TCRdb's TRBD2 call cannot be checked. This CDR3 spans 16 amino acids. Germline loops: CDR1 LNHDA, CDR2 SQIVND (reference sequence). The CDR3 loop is CASRSLLDGFYNEQFF.

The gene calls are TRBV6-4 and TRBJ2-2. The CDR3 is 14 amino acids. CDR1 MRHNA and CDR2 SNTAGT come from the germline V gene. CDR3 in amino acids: CASSDSTDTGELFF.

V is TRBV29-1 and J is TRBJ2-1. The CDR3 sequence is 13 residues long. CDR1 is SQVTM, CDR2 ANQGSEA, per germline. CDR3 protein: CSVGKGSYNEQFF.

Here the CDR3 reads CASRGTSGVGEQFF. The chain carries TRBV7-9 and TRBJ2-1; TCRdb's D call, TRBD2, is unchecked because there is no DNA. CDR1 is SEHNR, CDR2 FQNEAQ, per germline (reference sequence). The CDR3 totals 14 residues.

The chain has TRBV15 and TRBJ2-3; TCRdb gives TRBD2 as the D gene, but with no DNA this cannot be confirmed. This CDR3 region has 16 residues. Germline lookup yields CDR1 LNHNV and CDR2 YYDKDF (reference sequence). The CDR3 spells CATSRDFTPQTDTQYF.

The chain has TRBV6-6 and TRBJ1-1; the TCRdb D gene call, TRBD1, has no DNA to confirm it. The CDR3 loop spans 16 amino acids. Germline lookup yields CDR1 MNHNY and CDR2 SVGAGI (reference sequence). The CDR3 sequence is CASSYSMDRGETEAFF.

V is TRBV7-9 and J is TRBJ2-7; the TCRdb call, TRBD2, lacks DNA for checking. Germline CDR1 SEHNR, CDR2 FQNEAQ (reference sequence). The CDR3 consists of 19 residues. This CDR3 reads CASSYLLAGGGGIPYEQYF.